This entry describes one TCR beta chain. The record originates from a study of blood T cell repertoires in COVID-19. Trimming took off 3 bases at V and 0 bases at J, with 9 bases between the two ends. CDR3 length: 14 amino acids. In germline, CDR1 is GTSNPN, CDR2 SVGIG (reference sequence). The method was immunoSEQ multiplex PCR; TCRdb's version includes in-frame clones alone and lacks a portion of them. The data show more than 150,000 clones, more than 75% seen once. Sequencing was performed on PBMCs or T cells enriched from blood (not recorded which). This sequence was found in a man between 60 and 75 years old who had been exposed to COVID-19. This chain connects TRBV30 to TRBJ1-5, with D hard to call. The CDR3 DNA follows: TGTGCCTGGAGCCCACTCAATAGCAATCAGCCCCAGCATTTT. The encoded protein is CAWSPLNSNQPQHF.